Each of the 16 T cell receptor beta chains below was sequenced from the same sample in a study of cytomegalovirus exposure and HLA in healthy donors. The PCR had 60 Vbeta and 13 Jbeta primers. Libraries were prepared by immunoSEQ multiplex PCR; TCRdb keeps only in-frame clonotypes and omits some of them. Of roughly 100,000 clones in the sample, around 81% were seen once. The sample taken for sequencing was PBMCs. These receptors originate from a man between 35 and 55 years old in good health and CMV-seropositive.

The V call is TRBV7-8, the J call TRBJ2-5; D gene uncertain. The germline V gene has CDR1 SGHVS and CDR2 FQNEAQ. Trimming left V 0 bases short and J 3 bases short, with 5 bases between. This CDR3 has 13 residues. The CDR3 here is CASSLAQKETQYF. The CDR3, as DNA: TGTGCCAGCAGCTTAGCACAGAAAGAGACCCAGTACTTC.

Here the CDR3 reads CASSYSTRNYGYTF. The CDR3 DNA follows: TGTGCCAGCAGTTACTCGACCAGGAACTATGGCTACACCTTC. The gene calls are TRBV6-5 and TRBJ1-2; no clear D. CDR1 and CDR2 (germline): MNHEY, SVGAGI. V lost 0 bases and J lost 2, with 7 bases in between. This CDR3 comprises 14 residues.

The rearrangement joins TRBV2 to TRBJ2-7, with 10 bases aligning to TRBD2. The CDR3 totals 15 residues. From germline, CDR1 is SNHLY and CDR2 FYNNEI. The ends lost 3 bases at V and 2 bases at J; junction bases unmatched: 4. CDR3 sequence: CASSDSGRGTYEQYF. In DNA form, the CDR3 reads TGTGCCAGCAGTGACAGCGGGAGGGGGACCTACGAGCAGTACTTC.

The chain combines TRBV15 with TRBJ1-5; D possibly corresponds to TRBD1 (5 bases). This CDR3 contains 14 residues. The germline CDR1 and CDR2 sequences are LNHNV and YYDKDF (reference sequence). V dropped 1 base and J dropped 6 bases, with 10 bases sitting between them. The CDR3 here is CATSRVGGIQPQHF. In nucleotides, the CDR3 is TGTGCCACCAGCAGAGTGGGGGGGATTCAGCCCCAGCATTTT.

The gene calls are TRBV6-6 and TRBJ1-3; D is ambiguous. Per germline, CDR1 MNHNY and CDR2 SVGAGI (reference sequence). The CDR3 sequence is 14 residues long. V was trimmed by 6 bases and J by 6 bases, leaving 15 bases between them. CDR3 sequence reads: CASSFPAESNTIYF. The DNA for the CDR3 is TGTGCCAGCAGCTTCCCCGCTGAGTCAAACACCATATATTTT.

The rearrangement joins TRBV11-2 to TRBJ2-4, with TRBD1 as a possible D gene (6 bases). Trimming cost V 6 bases and J 6 bases, with 12 bases left between them. This CDR3 contains 13 residues. Germline V gene data show CDR1 as SGHAT and CDR2 as FQNNGV. CDR3 in amino acids: CASRQPTGNIQYF. In nucleotides, the CDR3 is TGTGCCAGCAGGCAGCCGACAGGAAACATTCAGTACTTC. The full variable domain, its missing parts supplied by reference TRBV11-2 and TRBJ2-4, is EAGVAQSPRYKIIEKRQSVAFWCNPISGHATLYWYQQILGQGPKLLIQFQNNGVVDDSQLPKDRFSAERLKGVDSTLKIQPAKLEDSAVYLCASRQPTGNIQYFGAGTRLSVL.

V is TRBV7-9 and J is TRBJ2-1; 13 nucleotides line up with TRBD2. The CDR3 contains 16 residues. V gave up 5 bases and J gave up 7 bases; unmatched junction bases: 8. Germline V gene data show CDR1 as SEHNR and CDR2 as FQNEAQ (reference sequence). The CDR3 loop is CASSQPGLAGVNEQFF. CDR3 bases: TGTGCCAGCAGCCAACCAGGACTAGCGGGAGTTAATGAGCAGTTCTTC.

CDR3 DNA: TGTGCCATCACGCGGGATAGCAATCAGCCCCAGCATTTT. It encodes CAITRDSNQPQHF. V is TRBV10-3 and J is TRBJ1-5; D is undetermined. This CDR3 region has 13 residues. Trimming cost V 7 bases and J 0 bases, with 7 bases left between them. Looked up from germline, CDR1 is ENHRY and CDR2 is SYGVKD.

The chain has TRBV10-3 and TRBJ1-5; a weak D match, TRBD1 (6 bases). Germline V gene data show CDR1 as ENHRY and CDR2 as SYGVKD. The CDR3 has 13 amino acids. Trimming removed 11 bases from V and 7 bases from J, with 18 bases in between. The DNA of the CDR3 is TGTGCCTCCGGGGAGGGGGGGAACCAGCCCCAGCATTTT. Its translation is CASGEGGNQPQHF.

The rearrangement joins TRBV2 to TRBJ2-4; 7 nucleotides line up with TRBD1. V dropped 6 bases and J dropped 3; count of bases not matched to a gene: 5. This CDR3 contains 14 residues. Germline-derived CDR1 and CDR2 are SNHLY and FYNNEI. The CDR3 protein is CASSGDRLKNIQYF. The DNA of the CDR3 is TGTGCCAGCAGCGGGGACAGACTCAAAAACATTCAGTACTTC.

This rearrangement joins TRBV5-8 to TRBJ2-5; 13 positions agree with TRBD2. This CDR3 has 16 residues. Trimming cost V 4 bases and J 3 bases; bases outside gene matches: 6. Germline values: CDR1 SGHTS, CDR2 YDEGEE. CDR3 DNA sequence: TGTGCCAGCAGCCTCGGACTAGCGGGAGAAGAAGAGACCCAGTACTTC. Translation: CASSLGLAGEEETQYF.

This clone was picked up one time. This chain joins TRBV9 and TRBJ2-2; 8 bases fit TRBD2. The CDR3 extends over 15 amino acids. Germline loops: CDR1 SGDLS, CDR2 YYNGEE. Trimming removed 1 base from V and 5 bases from J; junction bases left unmatched: 4. The CDR3, as DNA: TGTGCCAGCAGCGTAAATGGACTAGCAACCGGGGAGCTGTTTTTT. Translating it yields CASSVNGLATGELFF.

The rearrangement links TRBV5-4 to TRBJ1-1; tentative D call: TRBD1 (5 bases). V was shortened by 3 bases and J by 1 base, with 13 bases between the two germline ends. The CDR3 totals 15 residues. Germline V gene lookup returns CDR1 SGHNT and CDR2 YYREEE (reference sequence). Here the CDR3 reads CASSSVGGQNTEAFF. In nucleotides, the CDR3 is TGTGCCAGCAGCTCGGTGGGGGGTCAGAACACTGAAGCTTTCTTT.

The CDR3 sequence: CAISETPGQGTETQYF. In DNA, the CDR3 is TGTGCCATCAGTGAGACACCGGGACAGGGGACAGAGACCCAGTACTTC. The rearrangement uses TRBV10-3 and TRBJ2-5; TRBD1 aligns across 10 bases. The CDR3 length is 16 residues. V lost 2 bases to trimming and J lost 4 bases; unmatched junction nucleotides: 7. Germline V lookup: CDR1 ENHRY, CDR2 SYGVKD.

In this sample, this clone turned up once. The chain recombines TRBV7-8 with TRBJ2-1; the D gene is possibly TRBD1 (5 bases). The V end lost 5 bases, the J end lost 3 bases, and 8 bases lay between the germline ends. Germline CDR1 reads SGHVS; CDR2 reads FQNEAQ. This CDR3 is 13 amino acids long. The CDR3 region has the DNA TGTGCCAGCAGCCCCGGACACTACAATGAGCAGTTCTTC. Its translation: CASSPGHYNEQFF.

The gene calls are TRBV7-9 and TRBJ1-1; a possible D gene is TRBD1 (6 bases). Trimming removed 0 bases from V and 4 bases from J, with 9 bases in between. CDR1 is SEHNR, CDR2 FQNEAQ, per germline (reference sequence). CDR3 length: 14 amino acids. CDR3 sequence reads: CASSLAQGFTEAFF. For the CDR3, the DNA is TGTGCCAGCAGCTTAGCGCAGGGGTTCACTGAAGCTTTCTTT.